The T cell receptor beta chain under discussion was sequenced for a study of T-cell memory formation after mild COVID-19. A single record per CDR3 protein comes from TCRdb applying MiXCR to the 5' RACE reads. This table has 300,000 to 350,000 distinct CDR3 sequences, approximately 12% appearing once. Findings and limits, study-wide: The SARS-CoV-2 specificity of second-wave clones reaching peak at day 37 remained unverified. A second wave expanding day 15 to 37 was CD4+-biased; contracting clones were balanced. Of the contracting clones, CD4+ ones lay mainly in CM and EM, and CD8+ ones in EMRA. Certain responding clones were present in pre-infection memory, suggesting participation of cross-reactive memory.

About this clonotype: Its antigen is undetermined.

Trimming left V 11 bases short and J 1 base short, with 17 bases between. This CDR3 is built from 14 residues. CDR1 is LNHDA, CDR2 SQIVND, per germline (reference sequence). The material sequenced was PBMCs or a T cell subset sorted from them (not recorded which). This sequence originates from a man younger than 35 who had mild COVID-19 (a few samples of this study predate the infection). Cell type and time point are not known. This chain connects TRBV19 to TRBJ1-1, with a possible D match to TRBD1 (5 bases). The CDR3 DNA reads TGTGCCGTAAAACCGGGACGCCGGAACACTGAAGCTTTCTTT. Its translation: CAVKPGRRNTEAFF.